Listed here are 29 T cell receptor beta chains from one sample, sequenced in a study of blood T cell repertoires in COVID-19. The method was immunoSEQ multiplex PCR; TCRdb's version includes in-frame clones alone and lacks a portion of them. The data show about 98,000 clones, with around 82% seen just once and 11% held by the top ten. Input material: peripheral blood. These receptors all come from an older man with active or convalescent COVID-19.

This chain links TRBV5-8 with TRBJ2-4, with D possibly matching TRBD1 (6 bases). This CDR3 comprises 16 residues. Per germline, CDR1 SGHTS and CDR2 YDEGEE. V was trimmed by 0 bases and J by 0 bases, leaving 10 bases between them. The CDR3 sequence is CASSLVWGQAKNIQYF. DNA for the CDR3: TGTGCCAGCAGCTTGGTATGGGGGCAAGCCAAAAACATTCAGTACTTC.

This chain links TRBV5-8 with TRBJ1-1, with D unresolved. The germline gives CDR1 SGHTS, CDR2 YDEGEE. CDR3 size: 13 residues. V was clipped by 0 bases and J by 10 bases, with 13 bases between them. The CDR3 region has the DNA TGTGCCAGCAGCTTGGCAGGCCTGATTGGAGCTTTCTTT. Translation gives CASSLAGLIGAFF.

The chain couples TRBV5-4 to TRBJ1-6; 7 bases align to TRBD1. The CDR3 consists of 17 residues. Germline V gene lookup returns CDR1 SGHNT and CDR2 YYREEE (reference sequence). J lost 2 bases, V lost 0 bases, and 5 bases had no gene match. The CDR3 here is CASSLGTGRAYNSPLHF. CDR3 in DNA: TGTGCCAGCAGCTTGGGGACAGGACGGGCCTATAATTCACCCCTCCACTTT.

The rearrangement uses TRBV20-1 and TRBJ1-1; the D gene is possibly TRBD1 (6 bases). The CDR3 loop spans 11 amino acids. Germline CDR1 and CDR2: DFQATT and SNEGSKA (reference sequence). The ends were cut back, 7 bases at V and 1 base at J, with 7 bases in the middle. In DNA form, the CDR3 reads TGCAGTGTAGGGGGGAACACTGAAGCTTTCTTT. It encodes CSVGGNTEAFF.

This clone was recorded only once. The chain is built from TRBV30 and TRBJ2-7; 9 bases map to TRBD1. The V gene end was trimmed by 6 bases and the J gene end by 4 bases; junction bases not matched to a gene: 16. The germline gives CDR1 GTSNPN, CDR2 SVGIG (reference sequence). The CDR3 extends over 16 amino acids. The CDR3 here is CACRRLTGGEGYEQYF. The CDR3 nucleotides are TGTGCCTGCCGCCGACTGACAGGGGGAGAAGGGTACGAGCAGTACTTC. Complete variable domain (other parts from reference TRBV30 and TRBJ2-7): SQTIHQWPATLVQPVGSPLSLECTVEGTSNPNLYWYRQAAGRGLQLLFYSVGIGQISSEVPQNLSASRPQDRQFILSSKKLLLSDSGFYLCACRRLTGGEGYEQYFGPGTRLTVT.

The genes are TRBV9 and TRBJ1-3; no clear D gene. The CDR3 spans 14 residues. The V gene's germline CDR1 is SGDLS and CDR2 YYNGEE. The V gene lost 2 bases and the J gene lost 1 base, with 7 bases spanning the gap. As DNA, the CDR3 is TGTGCCAGCAGCGTTCTGGAGTCTGGAAACACCATATATTTT. The encoded protein is CASSVLESGNTIYF.

The count of this clone is one. The chain carries TRBV18 and TRBJ1-3; possibly TRBD1 for D (6 bases). With 5 bases removed from V and 0 bases from J, the gap between germline ends came to 14 bases. CDR1 and CDR2 (germline): KGHSH, LQKENI. CDR3 size: 16 residues. This CDR3 is CASSFGQLGSGNTIYF. CDR3 in DNA: TGTGCCAGCTCATTTGGACAGTTGGGCTCTGGAAACACCATATATTTT.

This clone was counted a few times. The chain joins TRBV9 to TRBJ1-3; D gene ambiguous. V was trimmed by 4 bases and J by 0 bases, leaving 11 bases between them. The CDR3 spans 15 residues. Germline CDR1 SGDLS, CDR2 YYNGEE. The CDR3 is CASSLTQDSGNTIYF. As DNA, the CDR3 is TGTGCCAGCAGCCTCACCCAGGACTCTGGAAACACCATATATTTT. Full variable domain (outside the CDR3, taken from reference TRBV9 and TRBJ1-3): DSGVTQTPKHLITATGQRVTLRCSPRSGDLSVYWYQQSLDQGLQFLIQYYNGEERAKGNILERFSAQQFPDLHSELNLSSLELGDSALYFCASSLTQDSGNTIYFGEGSWLTVV.

This clone was observed a few times. The chain joins TRBV5-1 to TRBJ1-6; D remains ambiguous. V was shortened by 5 bases and J by 5 bases, with 11 bases between the two germline ends. Germline CDR1 reads SGHRS; CDR2 reads YFSETQ. The CDR3 loop spans 14 amino acids. CDR3 sequence reads: CASRPSDNNSPLHF. As DNA, the CDR3 is TGCGCCAGCAGACCCAGTGATAATAATTCACCCCTCCACTTT.

This clone has just a few counts. This rearrangement joins TRBV27 to TRBJ1-2; D is uncertain. Between the trimmed V and J ends, which lost 5 bases and 2 bases, there was a span of 12 bases. Per the germline V gene, CDR1 is MNHEY and CDR2 is SMNVEV (reference sequence). The CDR3 consists of 14 residues. The CDR3 protein is CASSPSQVNYGYTF. CDR3 nucleotides: TGTGCCAGCAGTCCTTCCCAGGTGAACTATGGCTACACCTTC.

The CDR3 nucleotides are TGTGCCAGCAGCCAAGGGGACGGGGGCTACGAGCAGTACTTC. Translation gives CASSQGDGGYEQYF. The chain has TRBV3-1 (or the pseudogene TRBV3-2) and TRBJ2-7, with D possibly matching TRBD2 (6 bases). The CDR3 is made up of 14 amino acids. Germline-derived CDR1 and CDR2 are LGHDT and YNNKEL (reference sequence). V was cut by 1 base and J by 3 bases, with 10 bases left in between.

This rearrangement joins TRBV19 to TRBJ2-5, with 11 bases aligning to TRBD2. The germline CDR1 and CDR2 sequences are LNHDA and SQIVND (reference sequence). V shed 6 bases and J 2 bases; nucleotides not matched to a gene: 2. The CDR3 contains 14 residues. Here the CDR3 DNA reads TGTGCCAGTAGGGGACTAGCGGTTCAAGAGACCCAGTACTTC. Translation gives CASRGLAVQETQYF. Full variable domain (rest looked up from reference TRBV19 and TRBJ2-5): DGGITQSPKYLFRKEGQNVTLSCEQNLNHDAMYWYRQDPGQGLRLIYYSQIVNDFQKGDIAEGYSVSREKKESFPLTVTSAQKNPTAFYLCASRGLAVQETQYFGPGTRLLVL.

V and J are TRBV3-1 (or the pseudogene TRBV3-2) and TRBJ1-3, with 7 bases matching TRBD1. The CDR3 runs 15 residues. The ends lost 7 bases at V and 2 bases at J; junction bases unmatched: 8. Germline CDR1 reads LGHDT; CDR2 reads YNNKEL (reference sequence). The CDR3 DNA sequence: TGTGCCAGCACACCCCGGGACAGAACTGGAAACACCATATATTTT. It specifies CASTPRDRTGNTIYF.

The rearrangement joins TRBV29-1 to TRBJ1-1, with 8 positions matching TRBD1. CDR1 is SQVTM, CDR2 ANQGSEA, per germline. The CDR3 consists of 11 residues. V gave up 3 bases and J gave up 11 bases; unmatched junction bases: 5. CDR3 protein: CSVDRQGWAFF. The CDR3 bases are TGCAGCGTTGACCGACAGGGGTGGGCTTTCTTT.

V and J are TRBV3-1 (or the pseudogene TRBV3-2) and TRBJ2-5; 11 bases fit TRBD1. The CDR3 covers 17 residues. CDR1 and CDR2 from the germline V gene are LGHDT and YNNKEL (reference sequence). J gave up 4 bases and V 3 bases, and 10 bases lay outside the gene matches. The CDR3 DNA is TGTGCCAGCAGCCAGGCCGGGACAGGGGGTTCAAGAGAGACCCAGTACTTC. This gives the protein CASSQAGTGGSRETQYF.

This clone appeared a single time. The chain joins TRBV27 to TRBJ2-7; TRBD1 agrees at 7 bases. The CDR3 has 15 amino acids. Germline trimming cut 8 bases from V and 3 bases from J; bases unmatched to any gene: 13. Per the germline V gene, CDR1 is MNHEY and CDR2 is SMNVEV (reference sequence). The CDR3 region is CASHRDSLSFYEQYF. CDR3 nucleotide sequence: TGTGCCAGCCACCGGGACAGCTTATCCTTCTACGAGCAGTACTTC.

The chain employs TRBV28 and TRBJ2-3, with TRBD1 matching over 10 bases. The V gene's germline CDR1 is MDHEN and CDR2 SYDVKM. V shed 8 bases, J shed 4 bases, and the junction held 24 bases outside the gene matches. The CDR3 spans 20 residues. CDR3 region: CASPPSRGTGDWTGPDTQYF. DNA of the CDR3: TGTGCCAGCCCACCCTCGCGGGGGACAGGGGATTGGACTGGGCCAGATACGCAGTATTTT.

This rearrangement joins TRBV6-2 or TRBV6-3 to TRBJ2-4; possible D gene TRBD2, 7 bases. This CDR3 comprises 14 residues. Trimming removed 5 bases at V and 8 bases at J, with 16 bases between. In germline, CDR1 is MNHEY, CDR2 SVGEGT. CDR3 residues: CASSGLGSGDIQYF. The DNA of the CDR3 is TGTGCCAGCAGTGGACTAGGATCAGGGGACATTCAGTACTTC.

This clone showed up just once. The chain carries TRBV7-8 and TRBJ2-7, with a possible D match to TRBD2 (6 bases). CDR1 is SGHVS and CDR2 is FQNEAQ in the germline V gene. There are 14 residues in the CDR3. Trimming took 4 bases from V and 5 from J, leaving 15 bases between them. CDR3 protein: CASSSGVGLDEQYF. The CDR3 nucleotides are TGTGCCAGCAGCTCGGGAGTGGGTCTCGACGAGCAGTACTTC.

J is TRBJ1-2 and V is TRBV6-2 or TRBV6-3; no definite D call. The CDR3 runs to 16 residues. The germline gives CDR1 MNHEY, CDR2 SVGEGT. V was shortened by 4 bases and J by 1 base, with 16 bases between the two germline ends. CDR3 nucleotides: TGTGCCAGCAGTTCCCTAGTGTGGCAGAATAACTATGGCTACACCTTC. Its translation: CASSSLVWQNNYGYTF.

This chain connects TRBV5-1 to TRBJ2-6; D might be TRBD2 (5 bases). Trimming took off 5 bases at V and 1 base at J, with 16 bases between the two ends. The CDR3 is 17 amino acids. Per the germline V gene, CDR1 is SGHRS and CDR2 is YFSETQ. The CDR3 protein is CASSPRGFNSGANVLTF. The CDR3 DNA follows: TGCGCCAGCAGTCCAAGAGGGTTTAATTCTGGGGCCAACGTCCTGACTTTC.

The genes are TRBV6-5 and TRBJ1-4; no reliable D call. V was pared by 6 bases and J by 5 bases, with 13 bases between. CDR1 is MNHEY, CDR2 SVGAGI, per germline. This CDR3 has 14 amino acids. CDR3 amino acids: CASRPTRRNEKLFF. The CDR3 DNA sequence: TGTGCCAGCAGGCCCACCCGGAGAAATGAAAAACTGTTTTTT.

The chain uses TRBV27 and TRBJ2-7; D may be TRBD2 (5 bases). This CDR3 is built from 15 residues. Per germline, CDR1 MNHEY and CDR2 SMNVEV (reference sequence). The V end was cut by 2 bases, the J end by 2 bases, with 13 bases between. The CDR3 loop is CASSLSPGVAYEQYF. CDR3 nucleotide sequence: TGTGCCAGCAGTTTAAGCCCCGGGGTGGCCTACGAGCAGTACTTC.

The rearrangement links TRBV5-1 to TRBJ2-7; D gene ambiguous. V was cut by 2 bases and J by 6 bases, with 15 bases left in between. Germline CDR1 and CDR2: SGHRS and YFSETQ. The CDR3 is 14 residues long. The CDR3 here is CASSFGRALAEQYF. DNA of the CDR3: TGCGCCAGCAGCTTTGGGCGCGCGCTTGCCGAGCAGTACTTC.

The sample holds a few counts of this clone. The gene calls are TRBV7-6 and TRBJ1-5; D might be TRBD1 (6 bases). The CDR3 spans 13 residues. Per the germline V gene, CDR1 is SGHVS and CDR2 is FNYEAQ. V shed 5 bases and J shed 7 bases, with 12 bases lying between them. In nucleotides, the CDR3 is TGTGCCAGCAGCCCAGGGGCAAGACAGCCCCAGCATTTT. This encodes CASSPGARQPQHF. Using reference TRBV7-6 and TRBJ1-5 for the parts outside the CDR3, the full variable domain is GAGVSQSPRYKVTKRGQDVALRCDPISGHVSLYWYRQALGQGPEFLTYFNYEAQQDKSGLPNDRFSAERPEGSISTLTIQRTEQRDSAMYRCASSPGARQPQHFGDGTRLSIL.

The chain employs TRBV7-2 and TRBJ1-2, with TRBD1 as a possible D gene (5 bases). This CDR3 contains 13 residues. Germline loops: CDR1 SGHTA, CDR2 FQGNSA. V was pared by 5 bases and J by 8 bases, with 15 bases between. CDR3 amino acids: CASSPDKGWGYTF. For the CDR3, the DNA is TGTGCCAGCAGCCCGGACAAGGGCTGGGGCTACACCTTC.

The chain joins TRBV6-6 to TRBJ1-5; the D is unclear. Germline V CDR1 and CDR2: MNHNY, SVGAGI (reference sequence). CDR3 length: 15 amino acids. Trimming removed 0 bases from V and 4 bases from J, with 10 bases in between. CDR3 loop: CASSYSLADNQPQHF. The CDR3 nucleotides read TGTGCCAGCAGTTACTCGTTAGCGGATAATCAGCCCCAGCATTTT.

The DNA for the CDR3 is TGTGCCAGCAGCCAAAGGGGTGGGGGGACTCGAGGTTCACCCCTCCACTTT. It codes for CASSQRGGGTRGSPLHF. The rearrangement joins TRBV3-1 (or the pseudogene TRBV3-2) to TRBJ1-6; D might be TRBD1 (5 bases). Between the trimmed V and J ends, which lost 2 bases and 9 bases, there was a span of 20 bases. The CDR3 length is 17 residues. Germline assignment: CDR1 LGHDT and CDR2 YNNKEL (reference sequence).

The chain uses TRBV9 and TRBJ2-3; 10 bases agree with TRBD2. V shed 4 bases and J 4 bases; nucleotides not matched to a gene: 6. Germline V gene data show CDR1 as SGDLS and CDR2 as YYNGEE. This CDR3 is 15 amino acids long. In DNA form, the CDR3 reads TGTGCCAGCAGCAAGCGGGGGGGCCCGGCAGATACGCAGTATTTT. Protein sequence: CASSKRGGPADTQYF.